Included here is one T cell receptor beta chain sequence, with context. What it recognizes is unknown. Some clones are missing from TCRdb's copy, which holds only in-frame ones; the method was immunoSEQ multiplex PCR. The sample records roughly 1,100,000 clones, approximately 72% being singletons. The CDR3 sequence is 15 residues long. From germline, CDR1 is MNHNS and CDR2 SASEGT. Trimming took off 3 bases at V and 3 bases at J, with 12 bases between the two ends. The record originates from a study of shared clonotypes between healthy human individuals. Study information: The plates for each donor numbered three CD4 naive, three CD4 memory, two CD8 naive and one CD8 memory. Overall study findings and caveats: Memory subsets had estimated richness that was generally smaller than that of naive subsets.

The clonotype originates from a man between 18 and 35 years old in good health. V is TRBV6-1 and J is TRBJ2-4; D possibly uses TRBD1 or TRBD2 (5 bases each). Sample: memory CD4+ T cells sorted from blood. This sample's subset: CD45RA-negative fraction. CDR3 sequence reads: CASSERVGGKNIQYF. As DNA, the CDR3 is TGTGCCAGCAGTGAGCGGGTTGGGGGCAAAAACATTCAGTACTTC.